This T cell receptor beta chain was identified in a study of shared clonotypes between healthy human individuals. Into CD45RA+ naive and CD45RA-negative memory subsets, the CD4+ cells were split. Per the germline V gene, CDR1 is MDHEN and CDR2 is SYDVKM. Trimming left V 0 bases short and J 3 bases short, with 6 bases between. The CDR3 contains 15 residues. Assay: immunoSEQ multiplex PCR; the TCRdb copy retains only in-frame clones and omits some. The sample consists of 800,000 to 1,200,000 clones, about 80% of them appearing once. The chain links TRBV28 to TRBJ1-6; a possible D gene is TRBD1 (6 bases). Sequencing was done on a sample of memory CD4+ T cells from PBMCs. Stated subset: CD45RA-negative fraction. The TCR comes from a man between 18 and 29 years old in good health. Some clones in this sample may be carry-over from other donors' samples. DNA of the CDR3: TGTGCCAGCAGTTTATGGGACAGCTATAATTCACCCCTCCACTTT. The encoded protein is CASSLWDSYNSPLHF.